Listed below are T cell receptor beta chains from one sample, sequenced in a study of CD8+ T cells in alopecia areata. Sequencing used immunoSEQ multiplex PCR; TCRdb keeps in-frame clones, though not all of them. Seen here are over 35,000 clones, roughly 89% observed once, and the top ten hold 15% to 20%. The material was CD8+ T cells sorted from blood, obtained at week 24, from a patient treated with tofacitinib. Source of these receptors: a human donor with alopecia areata. Each CDR3 is given with its conserved first and last residue. D genes are given only for firm matches. Size values are once, few and many counts, or a class for expanded clones, and some rows have none.

j_gene,d_gene,abundance,v_gene,CDR3aa,CDR3nt
TRBJ2-3,NA,NA,TRBV6-5,CASSYVGTDTQYF,TGTGCCAGCAGTTACGTAGGGACAGATACGCAGTATTTT
TRBJ2-7,NA,NA,TRBV29-1,CSVARDSAYEQYF,TGCAGCGTTGCTCGGGACTCGGCCTACGAGCAGTACTTC
TRBJ2-1,NA,few,TRBV6-5,CASSYGLAPQRNEQFF,TGTGCCAGCAGTTACGGGTTAGCCCCGCAGCGCAATGAGCAGTTCTTC
TRBJ2-1,NA,NA,TRBV7-2,CASSLAAGGNEQFF,TGTGCCAGCAGCTTAGCGGCAGGGGGGAATGAGCAGTTCTTC
TRBJ2-2,NA,NA,TRBV11-2,CASSSPGAANTGELFF,TGTGCCAGCAGCTCCCCCGGGGCTGCGAACACCGGGGAGCTGTTTTTT
TRBJ2-5,TRBD1,NA,TRBV15,CATSRVYRGETQYF,TGTGCCACCAGCAGAGTATACAGGGGGGAGACCCAGTACTTC
TRBJ2-1,TRBD2,once,TRBV5-6,CASSLGTLRGEAYNEQFF,TGTGCCAGCAGCTTGGGAACCCTGCGGGGGGAAGCCTACAATGAGCAGTTCTTC
TRBJ2-7,TRBD2,once,TRBV11-2,CASSLEGLVLGEQYF,TGTGCCAGCAGCTTAGAAGGACTAGTGTTAGGGGAGCAGTACTTC
TRBJ2-1,NA,NA,TRBV30,CAWMGYNEQFF,TGTGCCTGGATGGGGTACAATGAGCAGTTCTTC
TRBJ2-3,NA,NA,TRBV29-1,CSVVGVDTQYF,TGCAGCGTTGTAGGGGTAGATACGCAGTATTTT
TRBJ2-1,TRBD2,NA,TRBV27,CASSFGTSGGAVNEQFF,TGTGCCAGCAGTTTTGGGACTAGCGGGGGGGCCGTGAATGAGCAGTTCTTC
TRBJ1-3,NA,NA,TRBV15,CATSRDVVRGTGNTIYF,TGTGCCACCAGCAGAGACGTGGTACGGGGCACTGGAAACACCATATATTTT
TRBJ2-5,TRBD2,NA,TRBV7-9,CASSSFVAGYQETQYF,TGTGCCAGCAGCTCCTTTGTAGCGGGGTACCAAGAGACCCAGTACTTC
TRBJ2-7,NA,NA,TRBV10-3,CAISESNGVSYEQYF,TGTGCCATCAGTGAGTCCAATGGGGTGTCCTACGAGCAGTACTTC
TRBJ2-7,TRBD1,NA,TRBV2,CAITRTGSYEQYF,TGTGCCATCACGAGGACAGGCTCCTACGAGCAGTACTTC
TRBJ2-1,NA,NA,TRBV19,CASSMSLGLRNEQFF,TGTGCCAGTAGTATGAGTTTAGGTCTTCGGAATGAGCAGTTCTTC
TRBJ2-5,TRBD1,NA,TRBV10-3,CAISDPLGQGLETQYF,TGTGCCATCAGTGACCCTCTTGGACAGGGGCTAGAGACCCAGTACTTC
TRBJ2-3,NA,NA,TRBV7-9,CASSSIPDTQYF,TGTGCCAGCAGCTCAATCCCAGATACGCAGTATTTT
TRBJ2-7,TRBD1,NA,TRBV7-9,CASSGDRGPLAYEQYF,TGTGCCAGCAGCGGGGACAGGGGGCCGTTAGCCTACGAGCAGTACTTC
TRBJ1-1,NA,NA,TRBV27,CASSPFPGGTEAFF,TGTGCCAGCAGTCCCTTCCCGGGAGGCACTGAAGCTTTCTTT
TRBJ2-1,NA,once,TRBV27,CAIRRGASLYNEQFF,TGTGCCATCCGCCGGGGGGCTTCTCTATACAATGAGCAGTTCTTC
TRBJ2-3,TRBD2,once,TRBV7-2,CASSAPSGGAFDTQYF,TGTGCCAGCAGCGCGCCTAGCGGGGGGGCATTCGATACGCAGTATTTT
TRBJ2-7,NA,NA,TRBV27,CASSLSTATLYEQYF,TGTGCCAGCAGTCTATCTACAGCGACACTCTACGAGCAGTACTTC
TRBJ2-7,NA,NA,TRBV6-5,CASSLGSSYEQYF,TGTGCCAGCAGCCTGGGATCCTCCTACGAGCAGTACTTC
TRBJ2-7,NA,few,TRBV28,CASGGRGLEQYF,TGTGCCAGCGGGGGCAGGGGTCTCGAGCAGTACTTC
TRBJ1-2,NA,NA,TRBV6-4,CASSIAGGPLGNYGYTF,TGTGCCAGCAGTATTGCAGGAGGCCCCTTGGGAAACTATGGCTACACCTTC
TRBJ2-1,TRBD2,NA,TRBV27,CASLGGTSGDEQFF,TGTGCCAGCCTAGGTGGGACTAGCGGCGATGAGCAGTTCTTC
TRBJ2-1,NA,NA,TRBV12-5,CASQGSPYNEQFF,TGTGCTAGCCAGGGCAGTCCCTACAATGAGCAGTTCTTC
TRBJ1-1,NA,NA,TRBV21-1,CASSKIEPGGWSTEAFF,TGTGCCAGCAGCAAAATAGAGCCGGGGGGTTGGAGCACTGAAGCTTTCTTT
TRBJ1-1,NA,NA,TRBV5-5,CATSLDMNTEAFF,TGTGCCACCTCCTTGGACATGAACACTGAAGCTTTCTTT
TRBJ1-5,NA,NA,TRBV27,CASSLDVSNQPQHF,TGTGCCAGCAGTTTAGACGTTAGCAATCAGCCCCAGCATTTT
TRBJ2-1,NA,NA,TRBV5-4,CASSFWRGAYNEQFF,TGTGCCAGCAGCTTTTGGAGGGGAGCCTACAATGAGCAGTTCTTC
TRBJ2-1,TRBD1,once,TRBV4-1,CASSFRQGAKDEQFF,TGCGCCAGCTCCTTCCGACAGGGGGCTAAGGATGAGCAGTTCTTC
TRBJ2-1,TRBD2,NA,TRBV13,CASSPLWAGGGSYNEQFF,TGTGCCAGCAGCCCCCTTTGGGCGGGGGGAGGCTCCTACAATGAGCAGTTCTTC
TRBJ2-1,NA,once,TRBV6-5,CASSLSRGVGPFF,TGTGCCAGCAGTTTGTCTAGGGGTGTGGGCCCGTTCTTC
TRBJ2-7,NA,NA,TRBV2,CASSGVDDGLYEQYF,TGTGCCAGCAGCGGTGTGGACGACGGTCTCTACGAGCAGTACTTC
TRBJ2-3,NA,once,TRBV27,CASSVPGVFPDTQYF,TGTGCCAGCAGTGTACCGGGGGTCTTCCCGGATACGCAGTATTTT
TRBJ2-4,TRBD1,NA,TRBV28,CASSEPDRGKAKNIQYF,TGTGCCAGCAGTGAACCCGACAGGGGTAAGGCCAAAAACATTCAGTACTTC
TRBJ2-5,NA,once,TRBV27,CASSSSGAHLGTQYF,TGTGCCAGCAGTTCCTCAGGGGCCCATCTCGGGACCCAGTACTTC
TRBJ2-3,NA,NA,TRBV5-5,CASSLREGGVHTDTQYF,TGTGCCAGCAGCTTGCGGGAAGGTGGGGTTCACACAGATACGCAGTATTTT
TRBJ2-7,NA,few,TRBV29-1,CSVSTGRVYEQYF,TGCAGCGTTTCCACGGGAAGGGTCTACGAGCAGTACTTC
TRBJ2-3,TRBD2,NA,TRBV19,CASSFGLAGEDTQYF,TGTGCCAGTAGTTTCGGACTAGCGGGGGAAGATACGCAGTATTTT
TRBJ2-1,TRBD1,NA,TRBV10-2,CAIRQGKNEQFF,TGCGCCATTAGACAGGGGAAGAATGAGCAGTTCTTC
TRBJ2-7,TRBD2,NA,TRBV29-1,CSVVGLAGGRYSYEQYF,TGCAGCGTTGTAGGGCTAGCGGGGGGCCGGTATTCCTACGAGCAGTACTTC
TRBJ2-7,TRBD2,NA,TRBV27,CASRQAGLHYEQYF,TGTGCCAGCCGGCAAGCGGGACTACACTACGAGCAGTACTTC
TRBJ2-2,NA,NA,TRBV29-1,CSVEARNTGELFF,TGCAGCGTTGAAGCGAGGAACACCGGGGAGCTGTTTTTT
TRBJ2-7,NA,NA,TRBV29-1,CSVGASESYEQYF,TGCAGCGTTGGGGCTAGCGAGTCCTACGAGCAGTACTTC
TRBJ2-3,NA,NA,TRBV7-5,CVGSLDEGEPDTQYF,TGTGTCGGAAGCTTAGATGAGGGAGAACCAGATACGCAGTATTTT
TRBJ2-3,NA,NA,TRBV5-5,CASSLVSGRGGDTQYF,TGTGCCAGCAGCTTGGTTTCTGGCAGGGGCGGGGATACGCAGTATTTT
TRBJ2-1,NA,NA,TRBV19,CASSIDHSQPNNEQFF,TGTGCCAGTAGTATAGATCACAGCCAACCAAACAATGAGCAGTTCTTC
TRBJ2-5,NA,few,TRBV27,CASSLTHEETQYF,TGTGCCAGCAGTTTAACCCATGAAGAGACCCAGTACTTC
TRBJ2-7,NA,NA,TRBV7-9,CASSHSSYEQYF,TGTGCCAGCAGCCACTCGTCCTACGAGCAGTACTTC
TRBJ2-3,NA,NA,TRBV18,CASSPPGGVTDTQYF,TGTGCCAGCTCACCACCGGGCGGGGTGACAGATACGCAGTATTTT
TRBJ2-1,TRBD1,NA,TRBV30,CAWRGGQGLNEQFF,TGTGCCTGGAGAGGAGGACAGGGCCTTAATGAGCAGTTCTTC
TRBJ1-3,NA,once,TRBV4-3,CASSQDRESGNTIYF,TGCGCCAGCAGCCAAGACAGGGAATCTGGAAACACCATATATTTT